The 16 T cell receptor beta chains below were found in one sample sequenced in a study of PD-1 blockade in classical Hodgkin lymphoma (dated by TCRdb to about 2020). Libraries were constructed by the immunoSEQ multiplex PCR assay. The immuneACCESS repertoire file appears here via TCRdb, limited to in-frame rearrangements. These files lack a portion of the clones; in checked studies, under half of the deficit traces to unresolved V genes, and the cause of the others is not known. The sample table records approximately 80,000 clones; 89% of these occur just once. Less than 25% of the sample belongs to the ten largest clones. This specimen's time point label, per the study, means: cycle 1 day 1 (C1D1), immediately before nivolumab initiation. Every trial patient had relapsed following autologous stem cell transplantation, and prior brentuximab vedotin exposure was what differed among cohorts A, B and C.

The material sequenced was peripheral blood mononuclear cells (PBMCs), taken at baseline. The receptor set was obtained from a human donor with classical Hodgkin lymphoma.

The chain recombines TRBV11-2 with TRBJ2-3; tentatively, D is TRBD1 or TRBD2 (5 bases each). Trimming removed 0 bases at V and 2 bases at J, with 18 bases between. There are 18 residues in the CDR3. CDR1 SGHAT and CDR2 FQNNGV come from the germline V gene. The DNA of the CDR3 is TGTGCCAGCAGCTTAGATAGGGGACCCCTGAGGGACACAGATACGCAGTATTTT. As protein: CASSLDRGPLRDTDTQYF.

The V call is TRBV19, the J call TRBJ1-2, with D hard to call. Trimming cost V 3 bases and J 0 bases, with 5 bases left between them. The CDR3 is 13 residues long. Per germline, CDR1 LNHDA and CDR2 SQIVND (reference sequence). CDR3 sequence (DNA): TGTGCCAGTAGTATTGCCCCTAACTATGGCTACACCTTC. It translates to CASSIAPNYGYTF.

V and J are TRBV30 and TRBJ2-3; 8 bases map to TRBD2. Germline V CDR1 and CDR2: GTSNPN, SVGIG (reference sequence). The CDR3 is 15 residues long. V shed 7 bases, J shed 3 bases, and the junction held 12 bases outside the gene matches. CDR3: CASGAGRVRTDTQYF. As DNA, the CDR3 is TGTGCCTCGGGTGCCGGGAGGGTGAGGACAGATACGCAGTATTTT.

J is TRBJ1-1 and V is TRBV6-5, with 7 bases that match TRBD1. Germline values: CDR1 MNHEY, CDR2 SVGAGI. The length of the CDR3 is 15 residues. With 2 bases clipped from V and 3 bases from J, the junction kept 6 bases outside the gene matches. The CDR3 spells CASSYRTTGHTEAFF. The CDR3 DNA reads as TGTGCCAGCAGTTACCGCACGACAGGGCACACTGAAGCTTTCTTT.

The CDR3 sequence: CASSLDTGDFGNTIYF. CDR3 in DNA: TGTGCCAGCAGCTTAGATACGGGAGACTTTGGAAACACCATATATTTT. This rearrangement joins TRBV7-2 to TRBJ1-3; D unclear. CDR1 is SGHTA and CDR2 is FQGNSA in the germline V gene. Trimming cost V 1 base and J 3 bases, with 13 bases left between them. This CDR3 spans 16 amino acids.

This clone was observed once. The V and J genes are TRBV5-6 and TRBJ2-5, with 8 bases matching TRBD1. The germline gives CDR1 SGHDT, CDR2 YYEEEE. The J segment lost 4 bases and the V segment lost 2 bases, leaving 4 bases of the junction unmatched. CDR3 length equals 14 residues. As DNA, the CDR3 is TGTGCCAGCAGCTTAAAACAGGGGGGAGAGACCCAGTACTTC. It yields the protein CASSLKQGGETQYF. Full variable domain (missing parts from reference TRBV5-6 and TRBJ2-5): DAGVTQSPTHLIKTRGQQVTLRCSPKSGHDTVSWYQQALGQGPQFIFQYYEEEERQRGNFPDRFSGHQFPNYSSELNVNALLLGDSALYLCASSLKQGGETQYFGPGTRLLVL.

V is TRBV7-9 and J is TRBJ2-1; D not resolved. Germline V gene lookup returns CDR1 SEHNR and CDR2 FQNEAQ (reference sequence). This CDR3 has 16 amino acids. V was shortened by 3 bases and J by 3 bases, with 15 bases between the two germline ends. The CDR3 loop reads CASSFYSHGDYNEQFF. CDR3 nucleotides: TGTGCCAGCAGCTTTTATTCCCACGGCGACTACAATGAGCAGTTCTTC.

The CDR3 DNA sequence: TGTGCCAGCAGCTTAGGAGACAGGGGGCCCAATGAGCAGTTCTTC. It is translated as CASSLGDRGPNEQFF. V and J are TRBV13 and TRBJ2-1; 10 nucleotides match TRBD1. J gave up 6 bases and V 0 bases, and 2 bases lay outside the gene matches. Germline-derived CDR1 and CDR2 are PRHDT and FYEKMQ (reference sequence). The CDR3 has 15 residues.

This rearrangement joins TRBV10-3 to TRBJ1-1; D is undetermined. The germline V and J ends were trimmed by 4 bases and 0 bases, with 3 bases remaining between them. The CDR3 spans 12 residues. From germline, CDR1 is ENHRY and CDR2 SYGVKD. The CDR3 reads CAISAMNTEAFF. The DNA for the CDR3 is TGTGCCATCAGTGCCATGAACACTGAAGCTTTCTTT.

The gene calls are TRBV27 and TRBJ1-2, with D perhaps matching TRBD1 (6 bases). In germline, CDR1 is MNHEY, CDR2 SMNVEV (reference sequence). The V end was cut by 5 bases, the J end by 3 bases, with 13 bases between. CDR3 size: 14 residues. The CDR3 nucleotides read TGTGCCAGCAGTCCGCACAGGGCCTACTATGGCTACACCTTC. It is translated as CASSPHRAYYGYTF.

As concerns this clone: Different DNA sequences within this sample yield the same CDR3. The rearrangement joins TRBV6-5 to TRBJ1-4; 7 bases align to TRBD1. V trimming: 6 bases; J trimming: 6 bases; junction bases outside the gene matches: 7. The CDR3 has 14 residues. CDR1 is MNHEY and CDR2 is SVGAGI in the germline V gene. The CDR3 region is CASSRTGSDEKLFF. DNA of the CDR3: TGTGCCAGCAGCAGGACAGGCAGCGATGAAAAACTGTTTTTT.

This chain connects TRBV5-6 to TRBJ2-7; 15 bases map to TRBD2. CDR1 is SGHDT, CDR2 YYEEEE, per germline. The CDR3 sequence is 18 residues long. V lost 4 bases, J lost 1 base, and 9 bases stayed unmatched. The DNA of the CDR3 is TGTGCCAGCAGCCTCTGGACTAGCGGGAGGGCCTCGTCCTACGAGCAGTACTTC. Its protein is CASSLWTSGRASSYEQYF.

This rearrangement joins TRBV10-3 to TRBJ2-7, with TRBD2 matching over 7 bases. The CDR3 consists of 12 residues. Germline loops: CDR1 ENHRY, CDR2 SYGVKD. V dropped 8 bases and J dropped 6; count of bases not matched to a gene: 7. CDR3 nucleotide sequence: TGTGCCATCGGGGGGAGGGCTTCCGAGCAGTACTTC. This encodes CAIGGRASEQYF.

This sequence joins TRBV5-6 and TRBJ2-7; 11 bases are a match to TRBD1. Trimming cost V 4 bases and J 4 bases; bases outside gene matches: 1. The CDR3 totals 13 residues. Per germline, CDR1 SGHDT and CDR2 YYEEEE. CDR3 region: CASSGTGGYEQYF. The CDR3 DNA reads TGTGCCAGCAGCGGGACAGGGGGTTACGAGCAGTACTTC.

DNA for the CDR3: TGTGCCAGTAGCCGGGACAGGGGGCCGGGGGGCTATGGCTACACCTTC. As protein: CASSRDRGPGGYGYTF. The V call is TRBV19, the J call TRBJ1-2; 12 nucleotides match TRBD1. The CDR3 is 16 residues long. Germline CDR1 LNHDA, CDR2 SQIVND (reference sequence). The ends lost 6 bases at V and 4 bases at J; junction bases unmatched: 9.

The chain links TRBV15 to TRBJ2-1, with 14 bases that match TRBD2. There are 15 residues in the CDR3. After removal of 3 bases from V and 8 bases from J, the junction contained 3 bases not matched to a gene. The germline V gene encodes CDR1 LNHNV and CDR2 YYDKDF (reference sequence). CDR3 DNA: TGTGCCACCAGCAGGGGGACTAGCGGGAGCTATGAGCAGTTCTTC. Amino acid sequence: CATSRGTSGSYEQFF.